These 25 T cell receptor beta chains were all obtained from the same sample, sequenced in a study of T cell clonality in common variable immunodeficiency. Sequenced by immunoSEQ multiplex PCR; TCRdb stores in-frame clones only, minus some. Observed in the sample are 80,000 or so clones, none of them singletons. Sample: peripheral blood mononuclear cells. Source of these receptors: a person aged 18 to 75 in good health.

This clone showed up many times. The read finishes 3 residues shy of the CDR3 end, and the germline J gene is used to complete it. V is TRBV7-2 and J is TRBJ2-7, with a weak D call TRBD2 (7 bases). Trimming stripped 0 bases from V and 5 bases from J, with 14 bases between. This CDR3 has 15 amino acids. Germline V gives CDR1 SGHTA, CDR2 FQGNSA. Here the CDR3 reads CASSLAGKGGHEQYF. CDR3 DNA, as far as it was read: TGTGCCAGCAGCTTAGCAGGGAAGGGGGGGCACGAG.

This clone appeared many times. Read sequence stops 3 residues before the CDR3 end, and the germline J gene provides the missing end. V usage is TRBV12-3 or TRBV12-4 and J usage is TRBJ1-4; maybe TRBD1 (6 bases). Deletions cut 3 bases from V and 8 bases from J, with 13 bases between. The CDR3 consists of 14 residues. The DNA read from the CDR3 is TGTGCCAGCAGTTTTGGGGGGGCTGCGGAAAAA. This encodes CASSFGGAAEK. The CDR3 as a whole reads CASSFGGAAEKLFF.

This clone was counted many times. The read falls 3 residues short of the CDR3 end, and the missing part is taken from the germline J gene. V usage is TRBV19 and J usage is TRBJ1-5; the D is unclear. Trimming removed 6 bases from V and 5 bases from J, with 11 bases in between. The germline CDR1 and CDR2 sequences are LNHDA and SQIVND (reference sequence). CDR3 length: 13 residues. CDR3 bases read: TGTGCCAGTAGACCGGCCGGGTATCAGCCC. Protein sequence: CASRPAGYQP. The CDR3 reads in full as CASRPAGYQPQHF.

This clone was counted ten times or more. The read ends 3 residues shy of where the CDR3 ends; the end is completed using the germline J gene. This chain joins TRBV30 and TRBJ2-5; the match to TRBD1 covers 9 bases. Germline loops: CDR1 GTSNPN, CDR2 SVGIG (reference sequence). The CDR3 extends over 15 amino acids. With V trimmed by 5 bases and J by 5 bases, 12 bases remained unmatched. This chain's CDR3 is CAWGQGRAAGETQYF. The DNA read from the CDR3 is TGTGCCTGGGGACAGGGGCGCGCCGCTGGGGAGACC.

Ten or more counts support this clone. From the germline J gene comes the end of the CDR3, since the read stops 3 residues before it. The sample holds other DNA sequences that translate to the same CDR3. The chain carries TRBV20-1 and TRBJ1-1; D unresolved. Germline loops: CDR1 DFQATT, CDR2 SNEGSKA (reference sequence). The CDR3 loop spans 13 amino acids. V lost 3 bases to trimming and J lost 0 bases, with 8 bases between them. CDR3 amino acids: CSASQRVNTEAFF. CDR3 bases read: TGCAGTGCTAGTCAGAGAGTGAACACTGAA.

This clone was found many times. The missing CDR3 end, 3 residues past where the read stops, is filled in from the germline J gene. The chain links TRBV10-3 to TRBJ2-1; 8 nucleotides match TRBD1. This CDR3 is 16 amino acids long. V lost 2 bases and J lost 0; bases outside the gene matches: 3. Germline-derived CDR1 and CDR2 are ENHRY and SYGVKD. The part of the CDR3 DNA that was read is TGTGCCATCAGTGAGCCAGGGGGCAGCTCCTACAATGAG. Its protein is CAISEPGGSSYNE. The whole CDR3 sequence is CAISEPGGSSYNEQFF.

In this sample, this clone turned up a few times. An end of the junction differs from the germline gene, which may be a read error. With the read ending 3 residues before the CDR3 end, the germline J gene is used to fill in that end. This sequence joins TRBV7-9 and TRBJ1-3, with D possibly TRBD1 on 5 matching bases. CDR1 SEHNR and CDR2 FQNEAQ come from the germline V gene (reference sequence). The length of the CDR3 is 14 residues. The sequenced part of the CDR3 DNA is TGTTCCAGCAGTCCGCAGGGATCTGGAAACACC. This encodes CSSSPQGSGNT. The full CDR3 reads CSSSPQGSGNTIYF. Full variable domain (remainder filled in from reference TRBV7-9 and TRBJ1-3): DTGVSQNPRHKITKRGQNVTFRCDPISEHNRLYWYRQTLGQGPEFLTYFQNEAQLEKSRLLSDRFSAERPKGSFSTLEIQRTEQGDSAMYLCSSSPQGSGNTIYFGEGSWLTVV.

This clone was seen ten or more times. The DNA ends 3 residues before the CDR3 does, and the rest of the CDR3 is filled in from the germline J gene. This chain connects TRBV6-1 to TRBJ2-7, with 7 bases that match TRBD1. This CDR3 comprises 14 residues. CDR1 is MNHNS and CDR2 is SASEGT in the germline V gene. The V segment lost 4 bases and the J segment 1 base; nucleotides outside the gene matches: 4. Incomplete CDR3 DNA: TGTGCCAGCAGTGCGACAGGGCAATCCTACGAG. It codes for CASSATGQSYE. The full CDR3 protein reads CASSATGQSYEQYF.

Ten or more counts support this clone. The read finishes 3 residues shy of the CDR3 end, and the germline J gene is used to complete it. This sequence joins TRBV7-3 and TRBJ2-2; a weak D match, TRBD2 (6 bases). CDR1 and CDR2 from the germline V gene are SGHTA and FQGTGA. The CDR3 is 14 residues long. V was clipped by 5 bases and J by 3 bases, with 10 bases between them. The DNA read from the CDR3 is TGTGCCAGCAGCCCCTGGGGGGACACCGGGGAG. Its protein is CASSPWGDTGE. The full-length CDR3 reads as CASSPWGDTGELFF.

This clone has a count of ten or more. Incomplete CDR3 DNA: TGTGCCAGCAGCCGCGACAGGGGAAGCGAG. Protein sequence: CASSRDRGSE. The whole CDR3 protein reads CASSRDRGSEQYF. The chain has TRBV11-3 and TRBJ2-7, with 8 positions matching TRBD1. The CDR3 end falls 3 residues outside the read, so it is completed with the germline J gene. Looked up from germline, CDR1 is SGHNT and CDR2 is YENEEA. The CDR3 consists of 13 residues. The trim removed 5 bases at V and 6 bases at J, leaving 6 bases unmatched.

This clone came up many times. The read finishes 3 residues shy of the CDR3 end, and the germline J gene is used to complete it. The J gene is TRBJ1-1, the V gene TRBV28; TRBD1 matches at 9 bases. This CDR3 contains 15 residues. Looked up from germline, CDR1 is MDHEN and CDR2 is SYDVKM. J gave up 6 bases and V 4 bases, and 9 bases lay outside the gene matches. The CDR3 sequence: CASSSPGTGGPEAFF. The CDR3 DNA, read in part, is TGTGCCAGCAGTTCCCCCGGCACAGGGGGCCCTGAA.

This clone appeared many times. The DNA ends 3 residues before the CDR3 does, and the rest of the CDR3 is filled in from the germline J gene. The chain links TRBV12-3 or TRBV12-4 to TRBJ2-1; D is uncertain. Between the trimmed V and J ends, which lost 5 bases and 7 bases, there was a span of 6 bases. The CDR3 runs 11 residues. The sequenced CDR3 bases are TGTGCCAGCAGTCTCACTAATGAG. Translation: CASSLTNE. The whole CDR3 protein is CASSLTNEQFF.

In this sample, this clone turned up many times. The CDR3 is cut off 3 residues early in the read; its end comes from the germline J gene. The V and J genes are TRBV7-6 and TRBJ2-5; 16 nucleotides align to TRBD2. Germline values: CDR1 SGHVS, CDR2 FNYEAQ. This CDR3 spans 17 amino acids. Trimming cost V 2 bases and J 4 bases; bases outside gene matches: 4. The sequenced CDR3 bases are TGTGCCAGCAGCTTACCGGGACTAGCGGGAGGGGGAGAGACC. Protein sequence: CASSLPGLAGGGET. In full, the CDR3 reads CASSLPGLAGGGETQYF.

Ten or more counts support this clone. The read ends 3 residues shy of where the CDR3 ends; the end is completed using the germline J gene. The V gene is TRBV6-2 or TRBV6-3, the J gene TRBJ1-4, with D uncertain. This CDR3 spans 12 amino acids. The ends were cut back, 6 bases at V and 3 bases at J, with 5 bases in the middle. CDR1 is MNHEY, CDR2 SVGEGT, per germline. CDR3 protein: CASRQPNEKLFF. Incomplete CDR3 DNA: TGTGCCAGCAGACAGCCTAATGAAAAA.

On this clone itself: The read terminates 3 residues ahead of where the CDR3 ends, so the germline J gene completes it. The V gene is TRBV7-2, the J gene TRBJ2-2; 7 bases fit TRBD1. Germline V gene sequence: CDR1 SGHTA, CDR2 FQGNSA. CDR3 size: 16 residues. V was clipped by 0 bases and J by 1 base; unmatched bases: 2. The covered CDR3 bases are TGTGCCAGCAGCTTAGCGGGGACAGAGAACACCGGGGAG. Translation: CASSLAGTENTGE. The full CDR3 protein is CASSLAGTENTGELFF.

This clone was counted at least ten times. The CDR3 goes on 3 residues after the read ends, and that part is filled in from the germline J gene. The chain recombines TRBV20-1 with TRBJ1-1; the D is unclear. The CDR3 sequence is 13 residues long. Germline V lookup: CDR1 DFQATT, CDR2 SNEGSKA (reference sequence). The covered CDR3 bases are TGCAGTGCTAGAGCGGCTGCGGGCGGAGGG. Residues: CSARAAAGGG. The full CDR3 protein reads CSARAAAGGGAFF.

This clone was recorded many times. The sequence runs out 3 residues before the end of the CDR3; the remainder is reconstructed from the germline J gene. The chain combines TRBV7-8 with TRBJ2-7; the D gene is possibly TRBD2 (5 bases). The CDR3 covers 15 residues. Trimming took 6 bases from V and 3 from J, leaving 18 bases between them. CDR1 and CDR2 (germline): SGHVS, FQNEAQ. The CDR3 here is CASSRDWTLIYEQYF. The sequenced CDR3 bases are TGTGCCAGCAGTAGAGACTGGACTCTTATCTACGAG.

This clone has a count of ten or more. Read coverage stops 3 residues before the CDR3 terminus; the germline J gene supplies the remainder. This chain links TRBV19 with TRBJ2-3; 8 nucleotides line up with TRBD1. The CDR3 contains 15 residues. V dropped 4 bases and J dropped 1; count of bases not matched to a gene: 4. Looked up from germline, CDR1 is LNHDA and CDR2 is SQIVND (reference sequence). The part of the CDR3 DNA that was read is TGTGCCAGTAGTACGCCGACAGGGGGCACAGATACG. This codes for CASSTPTGGTDT. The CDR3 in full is CASSTPTGGTDTQYF.

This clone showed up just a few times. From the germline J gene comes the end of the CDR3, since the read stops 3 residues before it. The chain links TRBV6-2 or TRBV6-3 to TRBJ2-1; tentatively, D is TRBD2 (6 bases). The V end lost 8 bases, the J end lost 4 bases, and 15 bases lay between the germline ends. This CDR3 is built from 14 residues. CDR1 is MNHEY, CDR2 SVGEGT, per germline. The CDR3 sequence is CASGGRSPYNEQFF. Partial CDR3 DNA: TGTGCCAGCGGGGGGAGGTCCCCTTACAATGAG.

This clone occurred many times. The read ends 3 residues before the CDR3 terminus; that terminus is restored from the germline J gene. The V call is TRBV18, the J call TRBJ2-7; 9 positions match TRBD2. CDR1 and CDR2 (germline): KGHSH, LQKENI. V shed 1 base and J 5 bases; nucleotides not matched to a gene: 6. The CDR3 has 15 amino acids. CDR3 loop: CASSPLAGGSNEQYF. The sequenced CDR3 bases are TGTGCCAGCTCACCACTGGCGGGAGGGTCCAACGAG.

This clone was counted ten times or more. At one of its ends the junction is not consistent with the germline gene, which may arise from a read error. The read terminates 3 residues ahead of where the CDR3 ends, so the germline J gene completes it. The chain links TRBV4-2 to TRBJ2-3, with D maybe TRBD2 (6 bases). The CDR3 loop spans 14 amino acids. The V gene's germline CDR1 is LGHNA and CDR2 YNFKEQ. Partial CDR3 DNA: TGCGCCAGCAGCCAAGGACTACCCACAGATACG. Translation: CASSQGLPTDT. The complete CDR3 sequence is CASSQGLPTDTQYF.

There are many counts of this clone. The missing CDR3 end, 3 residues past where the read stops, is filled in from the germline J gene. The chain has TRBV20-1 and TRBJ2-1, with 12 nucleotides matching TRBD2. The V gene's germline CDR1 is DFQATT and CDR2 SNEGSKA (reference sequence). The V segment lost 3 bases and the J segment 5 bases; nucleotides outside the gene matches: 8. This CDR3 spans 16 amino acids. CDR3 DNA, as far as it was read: TGCAGTGCTAGGGGTACTAGCGGGAGGTTTAACAATGAG. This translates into CSARGTSGRFNNE. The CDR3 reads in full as CSARGTSGRFNNEQFF.

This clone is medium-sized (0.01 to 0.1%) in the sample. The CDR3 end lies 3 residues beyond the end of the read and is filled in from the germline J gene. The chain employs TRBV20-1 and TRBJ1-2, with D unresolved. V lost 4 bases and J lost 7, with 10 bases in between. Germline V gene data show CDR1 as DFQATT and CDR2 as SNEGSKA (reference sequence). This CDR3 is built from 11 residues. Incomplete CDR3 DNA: TGCAGTGCTACCGGGTCTGGTGGC. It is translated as CSATGSGG. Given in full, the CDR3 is CSATGSGGYTF.

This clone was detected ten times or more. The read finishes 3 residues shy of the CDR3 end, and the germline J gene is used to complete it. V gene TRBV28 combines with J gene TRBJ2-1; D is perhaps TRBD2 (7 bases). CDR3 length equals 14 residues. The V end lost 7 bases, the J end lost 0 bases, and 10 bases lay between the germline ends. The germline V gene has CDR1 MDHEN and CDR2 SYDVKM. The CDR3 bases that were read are TGTGCCAGCATGAGGGGGGGCTCCTACAATGAG. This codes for CASMRGGSYNE. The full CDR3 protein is CASMRGGSYNEQFF.

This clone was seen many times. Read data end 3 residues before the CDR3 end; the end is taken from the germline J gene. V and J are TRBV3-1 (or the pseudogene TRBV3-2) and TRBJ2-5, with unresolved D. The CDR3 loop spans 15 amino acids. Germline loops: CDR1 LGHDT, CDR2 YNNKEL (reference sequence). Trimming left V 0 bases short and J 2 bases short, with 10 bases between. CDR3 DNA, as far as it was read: TGTGCCAGCAGCCAAGATGCTGGCAGACAAGAGACC. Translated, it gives CASSQDAGRQET. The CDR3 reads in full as CASSQDAGRQETQYF.